Listed below are T cell receptor beta chains from one sample, sequenced in a study of radiotherapy plus CTLA-4 blockade in lung cancer. Here immunoSEQ multiplex PCR was the method, and the copy in TCRdb shows in-frame clones only, minus some. Found here are tens of thousands of clones, around 70% of them singletons; the top ten hold roughly 4%. The specimen comprised peripheral blood, sampled from a patient treated with radiotherapy plus ipilimumab. The source is a human donor with non-small cell lung cancer who had stable disease on radiotherapy plus ipilimumab. Both conserved end residues are part of each CDR3. A D gene is named only where the DNA matches it firmly. Clone size is shown for a subset of rows, as once, few, many or a class of expanded clone.

j_gene: TRBJ2-2; v_gene: TRBV18; d_gene: NA; abundance: NA; CDR3aa: CASSPQVLTGANTGELFF; CDR3nt: TGTGCCAGCTCACCCCAGGTGTTGACAGGAGCGAACACCGGGGAGCTGTTTTTT
j_gene: TRBJ1-1; v_gene: TRBV7-9; d_gene: NA; abundance: few; CDR3aa: CASSLSGNTEAFF; CDR3nt: TGTGCCAGCAGCCTCTCAGGGAACACTGAAGCTTTCTTT
j_gene: TRBJ2-5; v_gene: TRBV11-3; d_gene: TRBD2; abundance: NA; CDR3aa: CASSSRLAGGLETQYF; CDR3nt: TGTGCCAGCAGCTCGAGACTAGCGGGAGGCTTAGAGACCCAGTACTTC
j_gene: TRBJ2-7; v_gene: TRBV7-3; d_gene: NA; abundance: NA; CDR3aa: CASSLYGESDEQYF; CDR3nt: TGTGCCAGCAGCTTATATGGAGAGTCTGACGAGCAGTACTTC
j_gene: TRBJ2-5; v_gene: TRBV5-4; d_gene: NA; abundance: few; CDR3aa: CASSLGGAETQYF; CDR3nt: TGTGCCAGCAGCCTGGGGGGGGCGGAGACCCAGTACTTC
j_gene: TRBJ1-4; v_gene: TRBV5-1; d_gene: NA; abundance: NA; CDR3aa: CASSSNEKLFF; CDR3nt: TGCGCCAGCAGCTCGAATGAAAAACTGTTTTTT
j_gene: TRBJ2-3; v_gene: TRBV6-1; d_gene: NA; abundance: once; CDR3aa: CASRLQGPDTQYF; CDR3nt: TGTGCCAGCAGGCTACAGGGCCCAGATACGCAGTATTTT
j_gene: TRBJ2-1; v_gene: TRBV2; d_gene: NA; abundance: few; CDR3aa: CASRKTGMDYNEQFF; CDR3nt: TGTGCCAGCAGGAAAACAGGGATGGACTACAATGAGCAGTTCTTC
j_gene: TRBJ2-2; v_gene: TRBV5-5; d_gene: NA; abundance: NA; CDR3aa: CASSAYPVPATGELFF; CDR3nt: TGTGCCAGCAGCGCATATCCGGTCCCGGCCACCGGGGAGCTGTTTTTT
j_gene: TRBJ2-7; v_gene: TRBV7-3; d_gene: TRBD2; abundance: NA; CDR3aa: CASSTSGTSVSYEQYF; CDR3nt: TGTGCCAGCAGCACATCCGGGACTAGTGTTTCCTACGAGCAGTACTTC
j_gene: TRBJ2-5; v_gene: TRBV9; d_gene: NA; abundance: NA; CDR3aa: CASSPWTLPEQETQYF; CDR3nt: TGTGCCAGCAGCCCATGGACCCTACCGGAACAAGAGACCCAGTACTTC
j_gene: TRBJ2-7; v_gene: TRBV28; d_gene: TRBD2; abundance: NA; CDR3aa: CASSWKSGRKYEQYF; CDR3nt: TGTGCCAGCAGTTGGAAGAGCGGGAGGAAATACGAGCAGTACTTC
j_gene: TRBJ1-4; v_gene: TRBV5-1; d_gene: NA; abundance: NA; CDR3aa: CASSADRLTNEKLFF; CDR3nt: TGCGCCAGCAGCGCCGACAGACTAACTAATGAAAAACTGTTTTTT
j_gene: TRBJ2-7; v_gene: TRBV28; d_gene: NA; abundance: NA; CDR3aa: CASSPTGLLAYEQYF; CDR3nt: TGTGCCAGCAGTCCTACAGGGTTGTTGGCCTACGAGCAGTACTTC
j_gene: TRBJ1-5; v_gene: TRBV6-6; d_gene: NA; abundance: NA; CDR3aa: CASAGGLGNQPQHF; CDR3nt: TGTGCCAGCGCCGGGGGGCTAGGCAATCAGCCCCAGCATTTT
j_gene: TRBJ2-7; v_gene: TRBV19; d_gene: TRBD1; abundance: NA; CDR3aa: CASSIDGGTGGYEQYF; CDR3nt: TGTGCCAGTAGTATAGATGGCGGGACAGGGGGATACGAGCAGTACTTC
j_gene: TRBJ2-7; v_gene: TRBV7-9; d_gene: TRBD1; abundance: NA; CDR3aa: CASSQTGGPYEQYF; CDR3nt: TGTGCCAGCAGCCAGACAGGGGGACCCTACGAGCAGTACTTC
j_gene: TRBJ2-7; v_gene: TRBV6-1; d_gene: NA; abundance: NA; CDR3aa: CASSESPRYEQYF; CDR3nt: TGTGCCAGCAGTGAAAGTCCGCGCTACGAGCAGTACTTC
j_gene: TRBJ2-7; v_gene: TRBV7-2; d_gene: NA; abundance: few; CDR3aa: CASTRMGENNEQYF; CDR3nt: TGTGCCAGCACTCGAATGGGGGAGAACAACGAGCAGTACTTC
j_gene: TRBJ2-1; v_gene: TRBV2; d_gene: TRBD2; abundance: once; CDR3aa: CASRAGGVNEQFF; CDR3nt: TGTGCCAGCCGAGCGGGAGGGGTCAATGAGCAGTTCTTC
j_gene: TRBJ1-2; v_gene: TRBV6-5; d_gene: NA; abundance: NA; CDR3aa: CASRTALSDYGYTF; CDR3nt: TGTGCCAGCAGGACCGCTTTATCGGACTATGGCTACACCTTC
j_gene: TRBJ2-5; v_gene: TRBV5-1; d_gene: NA; abundance: NA; CDR3aa: CASSLAGLGETQYF; CDR3nt: TGCGCCAGCAGCTTGGCGGGGCTGGGAGAGACCCAGTACTTC
j_gene: TRBJ1-5; v_gene: TRBV4-3; d_gene: TRBD1; abundance: NA; CDR3aa: CASSQPYQDRDQPQHF; CDR3nt: TGCGCCAGCAGCCAACCCTACCAGGACAGGGATCAGCCCCAGCATTTT
j_gene: TRBJ2-7; v_gene: TRBV10-3; d_gene: TRBD2; abundance: NA; CDR3aa: CATGTSSYEQYF; CDR3nt: TGTGCCACCGGGACTAGCTCCTACGAGCAGTACTTC
j_gene: TRBJ2-4; v_gene: TRBV25-1; d_gene: NA; abundance: NA; CDR3aa: CASSEMGTGARNIQYF; CDR3nt: TGTGCCAGCAGTGAAATGGGTACGGGGGCGAGAAACATTCAGTACTTC
j_gene: TRBJ2-3; v_gene: TRBV7-2; d_gene: TRBD2; abundance: NA; CDR3aa: CASSRSGLADTDTQYF; CDR3nt: TGTGCCAGCAGCCGAAGCGGACTAGCGGACACAGATACGCAGTATTTT
j_gene: TRBJ2-1; v_gene: TRBV7-9; d_gene: NA; abundance: NA; CDR3aa: CASSLWGAFLNNEQFF; CDR3nt: TGTGCCAGCAGCTTATGGGGAGCTTTTCTTAACAATGAGCAGTTCTTC
j_gene: TRBJ2-3; v_gene: TRBV4-1; d_gene: TRBD2; abundance: few; CDR3aa: CASSQDQAGLAGVKDTQYF; CDR3nt: TGCGCCAGCAGCCAAGATCAGGCGGGACTAGCGGGAGTGAAAGATACGCAGTATTTT
j_gene: TRBJ1-2; v_gene: TRBV19; d_gene: NA; abundance: NA; CDR3aa: CASSIPGVANYGYTF; CDR3nt: TGTGCCAGTAGTATTCCAGGAGTTGCTAACTATGGCTACACCTTC
j_gene: TRBJ2-7; v_gene: TRBV18; d_gene: NA; abundance: NA; CDR3aa: CASSPLSNEQYF; CDR3nt: TGTGCCAGCTCACCACTTTCAAACGAGCAGTACTTC
j_gene: TRBJ2-5; v_gene: TRBV11-3; d_gene: NA; abundance: NA; CDR3aa: CASSLDLGTQETQYF; CDR3nt: TGTGCCAGCAGCTTAGATCTTGGTACACAAGAGACCCAGTACTTC
j_gene: TRBJ1-2; v_gene: TRBV7-6; d_gene: TRBD1; abundance: NA; CDR3aa: CASSLRVADRGRNYGYTF; CDR3nt: TGTGCCAGCAGCTTAAGGGTCGCGGACAGGGGGCGAAACTATGGCTACACCTTC
j_gene: TRBJ2-5; v_gene: TRBV14; d_gene: TRBD2; abundance: NA; CDR3aa: CASSLTLGLAGGSGETQYF; CDR3nt: TGTGCCAGCAGCCTCACTTTGGGACTAGCGGGAGGAAGCGGAGAGACCCAGTACTTC
j_gene: TRBJ2-2; v_gene: TRBV19; d_gene: NA; abundance: NA; CDR3aa: CASSGMTTVTGELFF; CDR3nt: TGTGCCAGTAGTGGTATGACGACAGTCACCGGGGAGCTGTTTTTT
j_gene: TRBJ2-7; v_gene: TRBV27; d_gene: TRBD2; abundance: NA; CDR3aa: CASSLLPVAGRIYEQYF; CDR3nt: TGTGCCAGCAGCTTACTCCCCGTAGCGGGTCGTATCTACGAGCAGTACTTC
j_gene: TRBJ2-4; v_gene: TRBV19; d_gene: NA; abundance: NA; CDR3aa: CASSIGGVVKNIQYF; CDR3nt: TGTGCCAGTAGTATAGGAGGTGTCGTCAAAAACATTCAGTACTTC
j_gene: TRBJ2-3; v_gene: TRBV14; d_gene: TRBD1; abundance: NA; CDR3aa: CASSQGWDRSTDTQYF; CDR3nt: TGTGCCAGCAGCCAAGGCTGGGACAGAAGCACAGATACGCAGTATTTT
j_gene: TRBJ2-7; v_gene: TRBV7-9; d_gene: TRBD2; abundance: few; CDR3aa: CASSLSGGRAYEQYF; CDR3nt: TGTGCCAGCAGCTTATCTGGCGGGAGGGCCTACGAGCAGTACTTC
j_gene: TRBJ1-5; v_gene: TRBV4-1; d_gene: NA; abundance: NA; CDR3aa: CASSQDGGLLNQPQHF; CDR3nt: TGCGCCAGCAGCCAAGATGGGGGGCTTTTGAATCAGCCCCAGCATTTT
j_gene: TRBJ2-1; v_gene: TRBV28; d_gene: TRBD2; abundance: NA; CDR3aa: CASSPPGGAGGGNEQFF; CDR3nt: TGTGCCAGCAGTCCTCCGGGGGGAGCGGGAGGAGGTAATGAGCAGTTCTTC
j_gene: TRBJ2-1; v_gene: TRBV7-9; d_gene: TRBD2; abundance: NA; CDR3aa: CASSLDGLAGDEQFF; CDR3nt: TGTGCCAGCAGCTTGGACGGACTAGCGGGAGACGAGCAGTTCTTC
j_gene: TRBJ2-3; v_gene: TRBV28; d_gene: TRBD1; abundance: NA; CDR3aa: CASRRSGTGVPDTQYF; CDR3nt: TGTGCCAGCAGACGATCCGGGACAGGAGTCCCAGATACGCAGTATTTT
j_gene: TRBJ2-3; v_gene: TRBV28; d_gene: NA; abundance: NA; CDR3aa: CASSPRRGFSTDTQYF; CDR3nt: TGTGCCAGCAGTCCCCGGCGAGGGTTCAGCACAGATACGCAGTATTTT
j_gene: TRBJ2-5; v_gene: TRBV11-3; d_gene: NA; abundance: NA; CDR3aa: CASSYSARVARGETQYF; CDR3nt: TGTGCCAGCAGCTACTCGGCCCGGGTAGCGCGGGGAGAGACCCAGTACTTC
j_gene: TRBJ2-7; v_gene: TRBV5-5; d_gene: TRBD2; abundance: NA; CDR3aa: CASSLVSGGTYEQYF; CDR3nt: TGTGCCAGCAGCTTGGTTAGCGGGGGCACCTACGAGCAGTACTTC
j_gene: TRBJ2-7; v_gene: TRBV19; d_gene: TRBD1; abundance: once; CDR3aa: CASSKGQGAYEQYF; CDR3nt: TGTGCCAGTAGTAAAGGACAGGGGGCCTACGAGCAGTACTTC
j_gene: TRBJ2-2; v_gene: TRBV11-2; d_gene: NA; abundance: few; CDR3aa: CASSFRPPNTGELFF; CDR3nt: TGTGCCAGCAGCTTCCGACCGCCGAACACCGGGGAGCTGTTTTTT
j_gene: TRBJ1-2; v_gene: TRBV28; d_gene: TRBD1; abundance: few; CDR3aa: CASSFPGTGGEGYTF; CDR3nt: TGTGCCAGCAGTTTTCCCGGGACAGGGGGAGAGGGCTACACCTTC
j_gene: TRBJ2-5; v_gene: TRBV7-9; d_gene: TRBD1; abundance: NA; CDR3aa: CASSHSQGGQETQYF; CDR3nt: TGTGCCAGCAGCCATTCACAGGGGGGCCAAGAGACCCAGTACTTC
j_gene: TRBJ2-1; v_gene: TRBV2; d_gene: NA; abundance: NA; CDR3aa: CASSERGGPYNEQFF; CDR3nt: TGTGCCAGCAGTGAACGTGGAGGCCCCTACAATGAGCAGTTCTTC
j_gene: TRBJ2-7; v_gene: TRBV14; d_gene: NA; abundance: NA; CDR3aa: CASSQGIGDSYEQYF; CDR3nt: TGTGCCAGCAGCCAAGGTATAGGGGATTCCTACGAGCAGTACTTC
j_gene: TRBJ1-5; v_gene: TRBV19; d_gene: NA; abundance: NA; CDR3aa: CASSTQGGGNQPQHF; CDR3nt: TGTGCCAGTAGTACCCAGGGAGGGGGCAATCAGCCCCAGCATTTT
j_gene: TRBJ1-1; v_gene: TRBV5-6; d_gene: NA; abundance: NA; CDR3aa: CASSLALVGSYMNTEAFF; CDR3nt: TGTGCCAGCAGCTTGGCGCTGGTGGGCAGTTATATGAACACTGAAGCTTTCTTT
j_gene: TRBJ2-1; v_gene: TRBV11-2; d_gene: TRBD2; abundance: NA; CDR3aa: CASSLVGLAGVRSYNEQFF; CDR3nt: TGTGCCAGCAGCTTAGTGGGACTAGCGGGTGTTCGCTCCTACAATGAGCAGTTCTTC
j_gene: TRBJ2-5; v_gene: TRBV2; d_gene: TRBD1; abundance: NA; CDR3aa: CASSGGDRRETQYF; CDR3nt: TGTGCCAGCAGTGGGGGGGACAGGAGAGAGACCCAGTACTTC
j_gene: TRBJ2-4; v_gene: TRBV7-2; d_gene: TRBD2; abundance: NA; CDR3aa: CASSSAGLTKNIQYF; CDR3nt: TGTGCCAGCAGCTCAGCGGGACTGACCAAAAACATTCAGTACTTC
j_gene: TRBJ1-1; v_gene: TRBV4-2; d_gene: NA; abundance: NA; CDR3aa: CASSQNTEAFF; CDR3nt: TGTGCCAGCAGTCAGAACACTGAAGCTTTCTTT
j_gene: TRBJ1-2; v_gene: TRBV2; d_gene: TRBD1; abundance: NA; CDR3aa: CASTESGQGSYGYTF; CDR3nt: TGTGCCAGCACGGAAAGCGGACAGGGGAGCTATGGCTACACCTTC